One sample yielded the 25 T cell receptor beta chains listed below, sequenced in a study of response to subunit inactivated influenza vaccine. TCRdb re-derived calls from the RT-PCR reads in MiXCR, one entry per CDR3 protein. The data contain approximately 300,000 distinct CDR3 sequences, approximately 21% of them singletons. The sequencing here drew on PBMCs from blood, taken about 19 months after vaccination. The receptor source for this set is a man aged 50-75 years who received an inactivated influenza vaccine.

The rearrangement uses TRBV4-1 and TRBJ1-4; 7 nucleotides line up with TRBD1. The germline V gene encodes CDR1 MGHRA and CDR2 YSYEKL. The V segment lost 3 bases and the J segment 9 bases; nucleotides outside the gene matches: 16. The CDR3 runs to 17 residues. CDR3 amino acids: CASSHLFLGGGRKKLFF. CDR3 bases: TGCGCCAGCAGCCACCTCTTTTTAGGGGGCGGACGGAAAAAACTGTTTTTT.

The chain combines TRBV11-1 with TRBJ2-2; TRBD1 agrees at 7 bases. With V trimmed by 3 bases and J by 0 bases, 10 bases remained unmatched. Germline CDR1 SGHAT, CDR2 FQDESV (reference sequence). This CDR3 comprises 18 residues. In DNA, the CDR3 is TGTGCCAGCAGCTTGGCTCTGTCCGGGACAGCGAACACCGGGGAGCTGTTTTTT. Translated, it gives CASSLALSGTANTGELFF.

In its sample, this clonotype was seen a few times. The chain has TRBV6-2 or TRBV6-3 and TRBJ2-2; no firm D call. V lost 5 bases and J lost 0, with 16 bases in between. This CDR3 region has 17 residues. Germline V gene data show CDR1 as MNHEY and CDR2 as SVGEGT. In DNA, the CDR3 is TGTGCCAGCAGTCCCAGTCGTGGGCAATCGAACACCGGGGAGCTGTTTTTT. Amino acid sequence: CASSPSRGQSNTGELFF.

V and J are TRBV9 and TRBJ2-2; D is possibly TRBD1 or TRBD2 (6 bases each). Deletions cut 4 bases from V and 7 bases from J, with 11 bases between. The germline CDR1 and CDR2 sequences are SGDLS and YYNGEE. The length of the CDR3 is 13 residues. The DNA of the CDR3 is TGTGCCAGCAGCAGGGGGGATGACGGGGAGCTGTTTTTT. Translation: CASSRGDDGELFF.

Worth noting for this clonotype: The junction departs from germline at one end; a sequencing error may be responsible. This rearrangement joins TRBV12-3 or TRBV12-4 to TRBJ2-5, with D unclear. The CDR3 sequence is 16 residues long. The CDR3 spells CDSSLDRFQVQETQYF. Here the CDR3 DNA reads TGTGACAGCAGTCTGGACCGTTTCCAAGTCCAAGAGACCCAGTACTTC.

This clonotype was recorded at least ten times. J is TRBJ1-1 and V is TRBV7-2; D remains unclear. This CDR3 comprises 16 residues. Deletions cut 2 bases from V and 7 bases from J, with 20 bases between. Germline lookup yields CDR1 SGHTA and CDR2 FQGNSA. The DNA for the CDR3 is TGTGCCAGCAGCTTAACACCTCGGGTCTCGGGCGGTGAAGCTTTCTTT. This gives the protein CASSLTPRVSGGEAFF.

V and J are TRBV4-3 and TRBJ2-1; D remains ambiguous. The CDR3 runs to 14 residues. Germline assignment: CDR1 LGHNA and CDR2 YSLEER. V was pared by 0 bases and J by 12 bases, with 15 bases between. The CDR3 coding sequence is TGCGCCAGCAGCCAAGATGCCCAGGCCCGTAGGCAGTTCTTC. This translates into CASSQDAQARRQFF.

This clonotype was picked up a small number of times. This rearrangement joins TRBV12-3 or TRBV12-4 to TRBJ1-4; D gene uncertain. V gave up 6 bases and J gave up 6 bases, with 5 bases separating them. The CDR3 is 11 amino acids. Here the CDR3 reads CASSWDEKLFF. CDR3 bases: TGTGCCAGCAGCTGGGATGAAAAACTGTTTTTT.

This clonotype was seen a handful of times. The chain employs TRBV6-2 or TRBV6-3 and TRBJ2-3; no reliable D call. CDR3 length equals 12 residues. Trimming cost V 2 bases and J 1 base, with 1 base left between them. Per the germline V gene, CDR1 is MNHEY and CDR2 is SVGEGT. The CDR3 reads CASSYRTDTQYF. The CDR3 nucleotides are TGTGCCAGCAGTTACCGCACAGATACGCAGTATTTT.

The chain has TRBV4-3 and TRBJ2-3; no firm D call. V was cut by 4 bases and J by 2 bases, with 10 bases left in between. Germline CDR1 LGHNA, CDR2 YSLEER. This CDR3 contains 14 residues. The CDR3: CASSPHDPTDTQYF. The CDR3 nucleotides read TGCGCCAGCAGCCCTCACGACCCCACAGATACGCAGTATTTT.

This clonotype was observed a single time. The chain is built from TRBV25-1 and TRBJ2-1; 9 bases match TRBD1. Germline CDR1 reads MGHDK; CDR2 reads SYGVNS. This CDR3 region has 14 residues. The V and J ends lost 8 bases and 7 bases, in that order; junction bases with no gene match: 9. The CDR3 nucleotides are TGTGCCAGCCACTCCGGGACAGGGCTAAATGAGCAGTTCTTC. It codes for CASHSGTGLNEQFF.

This clonotype was seen more than once but under ten times. The chain links TRBV6-2 or TRBV6-3 to TRBJ1-1; D may be TRBD1 (6 bases). Looked up from germline, CDR1 is MNHEY and CDR2 is SVGEGT. CDR3 length: 14 residues. Deletions cut 6 bases from V and 7 bases from J, with 18 bases between. CDR3 DNA sequence: TGTGCCAGCAGCCGGTTATCAACAGGGATTGAAGCTTTCTTT. Translating gives CASSRLSTGIEAFF.

The rearrangement joins TRBV28 to TRBJ1-1; D is perhaps TRBD1 (5 bases). Between the trimmed V and J ends, which lost 5 bases and 3 bases, there was a span of 16 bases. Germline V gene data show CDR1 as MDHEN and CDR2 as SYDVKM. The CDR3 contains 15 residues. The CDR3 coding sequence is TGTGCCAGCAGTCAAGCGGGGCAGGGAGACACTGAAGCTTTCTTT. It is translated as CASSQAGQGDTEAFF.

The rearrangement joins TRBV5-6 to TRBJ1-5; TRBD1 aligns across 7 bases. Losses at the gene ends were 3 bases for V and 6 bases for J; bases not matched to a gene: 3. The germline V gene has CDR1 SGHDT and CDR2 YYEEEE. This CDR3 comprises 13 residues. The CDR3 nucleotides read TGTGCCAGCAGCTCAGGGGGGTTTCAGCCCCAGCATTTT. Amino acids: CASSSGGFQPQHF.

The chain combines TRBV29-1 with TRBJ2-1, with D perhaps matching TRBD2 (6 bases). V lost 5 bases to trimming and J lost 3 bases, with 8 bases between them. CDR1 and CDR2 (germline): SQVTM, ANQGSEA. CDR3 length: 12 amino acids. The CDR3 DNA reads as TGCAGCGTTTCCGGGGGCTACAATGAGCAGTTCTTC. This encodes CSVSGGYNEQFF.

The chain joins TRBV28 to TRBJ2-2, with D perhaps TRBD1 (6 bases). CDR3 length equals 16 residues. V was pared by 5 bases and J by 3 bases, with 16 bases between. CDR1 and CDR2 (germline): MDHEN, SYDVKM. The CDR3 loop reads CASSSADRGHTGELFF. CDR3 coding DNA: TGTGCCAGCAGTAGTGCGGACAGAGGCCACACCGGGGAGCTGTTTTTT.

The V gene is TRBV18, the J gene TRBJ2-7, with a possible D match to TRBD1 (5 bases). V lost 5 bases and J lost 0, with 8 bases in between. Germline-derived CDR1 and CDR2 are KGHSH and LQKENI. The CDR3 consists of 13 residues. The DNA of the CDR3 is TGTGCCAGCTCAGGGGCCTTCTCCTACGAGCAGTACTTC. This sequence encodes CASSGAFSYEQYF.

This clonotype was recorded a few times. The chain recombines TRBV29-1 with TRBJ2-7; no definite D call. Trimming removed 2 bases from V and 1 base from J, with 15 bases in between. Germline CDR1 and CDR2: SQVTM and ANQGSEA. The length of the CDR3 is 15 residues. The CDR3 here is CSVEQTRGGSYEQYF. CDR3 nucleotides: TGCAGCGTTGAACAAACGCGCGGCGGTTCCTACGAGCAGTACTTC.

This clonotype was seen a few times. The V gene is TRBV7-3, the J gene TRBJ2-1, with 9 positions matching TRBD2. The germline V gene has CDR1 SGHTA and CDR2 FQGTGA. The CDR3 is 14 residues long. J gave up 9 bases and V 2 bases, and 5 bases lay outside the gene matches. The CDR3 DNA follows: TGTGCCAGCAGCTTATCCCTAGCGGGACGTGAGCAGTTCTTC. Its translation: CASSLSLAGREQFF.

This clonotype has just a few counts. This chain joins TRBV11-2 and TRBJ2-1, with TRBD2 matching over 7 bases. The length of the CDR3 is 16 residues. The trim removed 1 base at V and 7 bases at J, leaving 10 bases unmatched. CDR1 is SGHAT and CDR2 is FQNNGV in the germline V gene. The CDR3 DNA reads TGTGCCAGCAGCTTAGGGAATCTAGCGGTGGGAAATGAGCAGTTCTTC. Translated: CASSLGNLAVGNEQFF.

This chain uses TRBV4-3 with TRBJ2-2; D may be TRBD1 (5 bases). Germline V gives CDR1 LGHNA, CDR2 YSLEER. V lost 4 bases, J lost 4 bases, and 13 bases lay in between. The CDR3 contains 15 residues. CDR3 sequence: CASSRQGVPTGELFF. In DNA, the CDR3 is TGCGCCAGCAGCCGTCAAGGGGTCCCCACCGGGGAGCTGTTTTTT.

This clonotype has a handful of counts. The gene calls are TRBV28 and TRBJ2-5; D is undetermined. Germline V CDR1 and CDR2: MDHEN, SYDVKM. V lost 4 bases and J lost 5, with 8 bases in between. The CDR3 has 12 amino acids. The CDR3 region is CASSSESETQYF. The DNA for the CDR3 is TGTGCCAGCAGTTCCGAAAGTGAGACCCAGTACTTC. The full variable domain, completed using reference TRBV28 and TRBJ2-5, is DVKVTQSSRYLVKRTGEKVFLECVQDMDHENMFWYRQDPGLGLRLIYFSYDVKMKEKGDIPEGYSVSREKKERFSLILESASTNQTSMYLCASSSESETQYFGPGTRLLVL.

V and J are TRBV7-9 and TRBJ2-2; possibly TRBD2 for D (6 bases). The V and J ends lost 4 bases and 6 bases respectively, with 15 bases between them. This CDR3 spans 15 amino acids. Germline CDR1 and CDR2: SEHNR and FQNEAQ (reference sequence). The CDR3 DNA follows: TGTGCCAGCAGCTGGAGGGCTAGTGGTTCCGGGGAGCTGTTTTTT. Protein product: CASSWRASGSGELFF.

The rearrangement joins TRBV15 to TRBJ2-1; a possible D gene is TRBD2 (6 bases). Trimming shortened V by 1 base and J by 0 bases, and 7 bases separated the two germline ends. The CDR3 is 15 residues long. The germline gives CDR1 LNHNV, CDR2 YYDKDF (reference sequence). The CDR3 sequence is CATSRGSGSYNEQFF. In DNA form, the CDR3 reads TGTGCCACCAGCAGAGGTAGCGGCTCCTACAATGAGCAGTTCTTC.

This clonotype turned up a few times. The rearrangement uses TRBV4-1 and TRBJ1-5; D unresolved. The germline CDR1 and CDR2 sequences are MGHRA and YSYEKL. Trimming removed 0 bases at V and 5 bases at J, with 11 bases between. The CDR3 runs to 15 residues. The CDR3 protein is CASSQDQTDYQPQHF. Written as DNA, the CDR3 is TGCGCCAGCAGCCAAGATCAGACTGACTATCAGCCCCAGCATTTT.